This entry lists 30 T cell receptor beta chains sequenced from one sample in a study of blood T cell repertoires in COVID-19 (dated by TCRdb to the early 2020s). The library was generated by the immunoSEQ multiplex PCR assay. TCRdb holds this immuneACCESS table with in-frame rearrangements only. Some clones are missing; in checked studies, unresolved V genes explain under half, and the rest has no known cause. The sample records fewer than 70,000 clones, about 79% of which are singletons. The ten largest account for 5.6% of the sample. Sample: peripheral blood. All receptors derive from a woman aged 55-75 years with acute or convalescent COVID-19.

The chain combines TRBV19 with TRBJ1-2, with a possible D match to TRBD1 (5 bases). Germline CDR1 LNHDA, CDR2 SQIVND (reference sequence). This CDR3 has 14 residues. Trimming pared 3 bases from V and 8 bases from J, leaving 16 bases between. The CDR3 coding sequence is TGTGCCAGTAGTATTGCGGAGGGTCAGGGCGGCTACACCTTC. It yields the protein CASSIAEGQGGYTF.

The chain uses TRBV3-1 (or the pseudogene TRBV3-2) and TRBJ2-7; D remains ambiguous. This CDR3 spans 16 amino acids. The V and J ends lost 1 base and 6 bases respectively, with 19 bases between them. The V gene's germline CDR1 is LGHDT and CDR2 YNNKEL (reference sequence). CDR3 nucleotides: TGTGCCAGCAGCCAAGGTGTACTACGAGCCTGGATCGAGCAGTACTTC. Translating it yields CASSQGVLRAWIEQYF.

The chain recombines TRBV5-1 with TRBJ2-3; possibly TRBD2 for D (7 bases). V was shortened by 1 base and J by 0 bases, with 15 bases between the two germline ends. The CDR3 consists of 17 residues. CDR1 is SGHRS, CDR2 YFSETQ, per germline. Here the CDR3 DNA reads TGCGCCAGCAGCTTGTTGCGGGGGCTATCTAGCACAGATACGCAGTATTTT. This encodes CASSLLRGLSSTDTQYF.

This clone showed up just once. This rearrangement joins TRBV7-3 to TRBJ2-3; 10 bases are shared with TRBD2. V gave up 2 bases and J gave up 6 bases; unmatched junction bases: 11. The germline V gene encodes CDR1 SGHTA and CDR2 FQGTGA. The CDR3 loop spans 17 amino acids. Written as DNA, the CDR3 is TGTGCCAGCAGCTTAGCTAGCGGGGGCCTCCGCGGGGATACGCAGTATTTT. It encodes CASSLASGGLRGDTQYF.

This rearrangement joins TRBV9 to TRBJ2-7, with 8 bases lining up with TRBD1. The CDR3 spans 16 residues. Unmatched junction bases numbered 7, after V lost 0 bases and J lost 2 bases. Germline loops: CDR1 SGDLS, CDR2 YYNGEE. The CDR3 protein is CASSVGHGTGAYEQYF. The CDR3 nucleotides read TGTGCCAGCAGCGTAGGTCACGGGACAGGAGCCTACGAGCAGTACTTC.

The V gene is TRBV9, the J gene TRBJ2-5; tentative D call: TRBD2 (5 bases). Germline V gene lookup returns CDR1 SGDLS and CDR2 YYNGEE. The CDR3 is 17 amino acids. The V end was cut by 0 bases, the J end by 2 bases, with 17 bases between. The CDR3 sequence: CASSVGAQGGLQETQYF. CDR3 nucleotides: TGTGCCAGCAGCGTAGGGGCACAAGGAGGTTTACAAGAGACCCAGTACTTC.

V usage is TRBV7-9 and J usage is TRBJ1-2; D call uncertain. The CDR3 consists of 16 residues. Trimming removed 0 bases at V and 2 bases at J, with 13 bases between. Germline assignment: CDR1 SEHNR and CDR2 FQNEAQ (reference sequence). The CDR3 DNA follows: TGTGCCAGCAGCTTAGCCACAGCCGCGGGGAACTATGGCTACACCTTC. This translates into CASSLATAAGNYGYTF.

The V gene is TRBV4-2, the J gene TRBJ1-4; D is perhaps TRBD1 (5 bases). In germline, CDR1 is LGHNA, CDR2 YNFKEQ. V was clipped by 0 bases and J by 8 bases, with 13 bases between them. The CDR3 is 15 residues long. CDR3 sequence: CASSQDGGVREKLFF. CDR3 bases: TGTGCCAGCAGCCAAGATGGGGGGGTGAGGGAAAAACTGTTTTTT.

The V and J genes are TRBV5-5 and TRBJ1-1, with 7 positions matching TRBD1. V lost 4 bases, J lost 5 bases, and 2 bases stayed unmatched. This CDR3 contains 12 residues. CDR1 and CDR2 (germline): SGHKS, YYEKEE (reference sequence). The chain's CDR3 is CASSPTGTEAFF. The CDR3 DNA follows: TGTGCCAGCAGCCCGACAGGGACTGAAGCTTTCTTT. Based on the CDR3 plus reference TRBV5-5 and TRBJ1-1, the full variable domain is DAGVTQSPTHLIKTRGQQVTLRCSPISGHKSVSWYQQVLGQGPQFIFQYYEKEERGRGNFPDRFSARQFPNYSSELNVNALLLGDSALYLCASSPTGTEAFFGQGTRLTVV.

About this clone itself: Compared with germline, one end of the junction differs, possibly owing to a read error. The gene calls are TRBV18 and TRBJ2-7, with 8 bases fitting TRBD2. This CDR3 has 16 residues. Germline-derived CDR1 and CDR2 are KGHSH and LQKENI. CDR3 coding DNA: TGTGCCAGCTCATCACCTACCGGGACTAGCTCCTACGAGCAGTACTTC. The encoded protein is CASSSPTGTSSYEQYF. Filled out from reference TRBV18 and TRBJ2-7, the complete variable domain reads NAGVMQNPRHLVRRRGQEARLRCSPMKGHSHVYWYRQLPEEGLKFMVYLQKENIIDESGMPKERFSAEFPKEGPSILRIQQVVRGDSAAYFCASSSPTGTSSYEQYFGPGTRLTVT.

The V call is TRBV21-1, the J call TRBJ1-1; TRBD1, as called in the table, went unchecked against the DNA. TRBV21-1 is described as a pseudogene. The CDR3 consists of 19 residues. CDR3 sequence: CASSKALLGQGLMNTEAFF. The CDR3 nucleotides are TGTGCCAGCAGCAAAGCGCTTTTAGGACAGGGCCTTATGAACACTGAAGCTTTCTTT.

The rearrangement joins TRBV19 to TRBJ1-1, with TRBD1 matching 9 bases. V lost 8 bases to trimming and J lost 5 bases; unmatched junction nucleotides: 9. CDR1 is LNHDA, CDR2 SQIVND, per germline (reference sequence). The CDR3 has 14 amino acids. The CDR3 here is CASGLTGGRTEAFF. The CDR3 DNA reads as TGTGCCAGTGGACTTACAGGGGGCAGGACTGAAGCTTTCTTT. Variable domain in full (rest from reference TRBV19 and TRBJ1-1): DGGITQSPKYLFRKEGQNVTLSCEQNLNHDAMYWYRQDPGQGLRLIYYSQIVNDFQKGDIAEGYSVSREKKESFPLTVTSAQKNPTAFYLCASGLTGGRTEAFFGQGTRLTVV.

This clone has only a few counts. The CDR3 DNA is TGTGCCAGCTCACCGGGACAGGGGGGGATGAACACTGAAGCTTTCTTT. Protein product: CASSPGQGGMNTEAFF. V is TRBV18 and J is TRBJ1-1; 11 bases are shared with TRBD1. This CDR3 region has 16 residues. The junction had 3 bases not matched to a gene; V was cut back by 3 bases and J by 0 bases. Germline V gene data show CDR1 as KGHSH and CDR2 as LQKENI.

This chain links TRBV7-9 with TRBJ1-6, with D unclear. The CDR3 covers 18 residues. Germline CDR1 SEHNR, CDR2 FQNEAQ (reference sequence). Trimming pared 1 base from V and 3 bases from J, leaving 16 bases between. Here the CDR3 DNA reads TGTGCCAGCAGCTTAGGAATCGGAGGAGGGAACTATAATTCACCCCTCCACTTT. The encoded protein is CASSLGIGGGNYNSPLHF.

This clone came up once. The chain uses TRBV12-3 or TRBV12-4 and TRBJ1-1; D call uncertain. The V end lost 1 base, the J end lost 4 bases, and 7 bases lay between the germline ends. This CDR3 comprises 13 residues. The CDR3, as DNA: TGTGCCAGCAGTTTAGGGGGAGGCACTGAAGCTTTCTTT. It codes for CASSLGGGTEAFF.

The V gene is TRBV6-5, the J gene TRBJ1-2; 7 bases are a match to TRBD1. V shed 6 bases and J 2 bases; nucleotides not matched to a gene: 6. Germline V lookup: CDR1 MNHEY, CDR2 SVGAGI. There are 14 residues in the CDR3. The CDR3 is CASRPPGGNYGYTF. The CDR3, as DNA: TGTGCCAGCAGGCCCCCAGGGGGGAACTATGGCTACACCTTC.

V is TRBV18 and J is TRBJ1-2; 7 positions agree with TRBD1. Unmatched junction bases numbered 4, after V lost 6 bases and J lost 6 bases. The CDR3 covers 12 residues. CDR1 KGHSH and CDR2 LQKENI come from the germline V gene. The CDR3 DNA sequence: TGTGCCAGCTCTTCGACAGGGAATGGCTACACCTTC. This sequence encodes CASSSTGNGYTF.

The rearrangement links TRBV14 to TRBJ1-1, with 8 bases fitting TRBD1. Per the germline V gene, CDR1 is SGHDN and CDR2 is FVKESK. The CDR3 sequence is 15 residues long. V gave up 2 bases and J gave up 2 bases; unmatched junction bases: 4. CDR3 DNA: TGTGCCAGCAGCCAAAGGACAGGGCGAAACACTGAAGCTTTCTTT. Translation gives CASSQRTGRNTEAFF.

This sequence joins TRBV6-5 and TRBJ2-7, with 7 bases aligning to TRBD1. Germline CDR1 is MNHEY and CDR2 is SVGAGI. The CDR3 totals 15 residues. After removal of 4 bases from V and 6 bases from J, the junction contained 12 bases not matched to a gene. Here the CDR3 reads CASSSPPTGIGEQYF. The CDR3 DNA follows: TGTGCCAGCAGTTCCCCGCCGACAGGGATAGGCGAGCAGTACTTC.

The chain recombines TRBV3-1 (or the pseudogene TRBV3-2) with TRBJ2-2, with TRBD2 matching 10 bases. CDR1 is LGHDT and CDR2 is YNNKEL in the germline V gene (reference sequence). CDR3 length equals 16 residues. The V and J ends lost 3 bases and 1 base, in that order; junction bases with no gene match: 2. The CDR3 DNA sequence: TGTGCCAGCAGCCAGCTAGCGGGGGTGAACACCGGGGAGCTGTTTTTT. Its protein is CASSQLAGVNTGELFF.

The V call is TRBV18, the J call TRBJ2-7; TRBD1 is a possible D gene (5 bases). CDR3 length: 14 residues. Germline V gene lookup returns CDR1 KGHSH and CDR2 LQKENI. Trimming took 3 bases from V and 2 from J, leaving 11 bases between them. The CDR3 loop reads CASSPQGSTYEQYF. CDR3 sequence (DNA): TGTGCCAGCTCACCTCAGGGAAGCACCTACGAGCAGTACTTC.

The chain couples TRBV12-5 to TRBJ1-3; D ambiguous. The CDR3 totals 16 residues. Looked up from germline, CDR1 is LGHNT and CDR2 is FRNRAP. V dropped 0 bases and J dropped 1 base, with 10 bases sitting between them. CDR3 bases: TGTGCTAGTGGTTTGGTACTGGGAGGGTCTGGAAACACCATATATTTT. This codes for CASGLVLGGSGNTIYF.

As DNA, the CDR3 is TGTGCCAGCACCTTTTTGACAGAACCAACCTATGGCTACACCTTC. This translates into CASTFLTEPTYGYTF. This rearrangement joins TRBV7-2 to TRBJ1-2; maybe TRBD1 (5 bases). Trimming removed 7 bases at V and 4 bases at J, with 19 bases between. Germline V gene lookup returns CDR1 SGHTA and CDR2 FQGNSA. The CDR3 spans 15 residues.

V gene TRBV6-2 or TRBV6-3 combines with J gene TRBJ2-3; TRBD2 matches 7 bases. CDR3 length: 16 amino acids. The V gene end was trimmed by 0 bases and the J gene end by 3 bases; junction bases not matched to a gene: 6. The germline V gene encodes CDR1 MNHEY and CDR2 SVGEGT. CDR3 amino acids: CASSYSHWEGTDTQYF. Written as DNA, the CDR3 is TGTGCCAGCAGTTACTCCCACTGGGAGGGAACAGATACGCAGTATTTT.

CDR3 nucleotides: TGTGCCAGCAAGGGGGTTAGCAATCAGCCCCAGCATTTT. Protein sequence: CASKGVSNQPQHF. The rearrangement joins TRBV2 to TRBJ1-5; D possibly corresponds to TRBD1 (6 bases). Germline V lookup: CDR1 SNHLY, CDR2 FYNNEI. Trimming shortened V by 7 bases and J by 0 bases, and 7 bases separated the two germline ends. The CDR3 spans 13 residues. Using reference TRBV2 and TRBJ1-5 for the parts outside the CDR3, the full variable domain is EPEVTQTPSHQVTQMGQEVILRCVPISNHLYFYWYRQILGQKVEFLVSFYNNEISEKSEIFDDQFSVERPDGSNFTLKIRSTKLEDSAMYFCASKGVSNQPQHFGDGTRLSIL.

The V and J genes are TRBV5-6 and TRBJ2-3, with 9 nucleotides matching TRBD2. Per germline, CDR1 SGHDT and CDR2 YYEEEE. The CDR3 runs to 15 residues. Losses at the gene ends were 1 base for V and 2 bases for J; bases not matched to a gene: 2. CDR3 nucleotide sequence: TGTGCCAGCAGCTTGAGCGGGGGGCCCACAGATACGCAGTATTTT. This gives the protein CASSLSGGPTDTQYF.

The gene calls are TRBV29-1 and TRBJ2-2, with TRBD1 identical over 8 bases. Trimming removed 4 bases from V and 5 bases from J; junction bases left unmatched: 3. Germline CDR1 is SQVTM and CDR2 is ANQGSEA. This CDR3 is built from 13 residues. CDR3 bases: TGCAGCGTTGGGACAGGGCGAACCGGGGAGCTGTTTTTT. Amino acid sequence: CSVGTGRTGELFF.

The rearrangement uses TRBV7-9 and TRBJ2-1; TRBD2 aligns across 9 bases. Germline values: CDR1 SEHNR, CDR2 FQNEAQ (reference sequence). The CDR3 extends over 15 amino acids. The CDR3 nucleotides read TGTGCTACGACAAGGGCTAGCGGGAATAACAATGAGCAGTTCTTC. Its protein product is CATTRASGNNNEQFF.

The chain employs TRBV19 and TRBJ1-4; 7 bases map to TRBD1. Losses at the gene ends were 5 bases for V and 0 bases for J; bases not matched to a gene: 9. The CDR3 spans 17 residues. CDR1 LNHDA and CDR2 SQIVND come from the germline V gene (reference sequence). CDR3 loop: CASSLRQGGTTNEKLFF. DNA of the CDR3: TGTGCCAGTAGTCTTCGACAGGGCGGGACAACTAATGAAAAACTGTTTTTT.

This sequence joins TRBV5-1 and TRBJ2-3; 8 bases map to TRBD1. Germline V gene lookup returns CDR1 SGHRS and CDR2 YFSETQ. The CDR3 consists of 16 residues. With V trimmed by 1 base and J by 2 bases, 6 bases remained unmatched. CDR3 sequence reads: CASSLFNRGNTDTQYF. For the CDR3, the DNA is TGCGCCAGCAGCTTGTTCAACAGGGGGAACACAGATACGCAGTATTTT.